This T cell receptor (beta chain) was sequenced for a study of technical replicates of blood from a handful of donors. The J segment lost 6 bases and the V segment lost 6 bases, leaving 7 bases of the junction unmatched. The CDR3 contains 15 residues. Germline lookup yields CDR1 SGHTA and CDR2 FQGTGA. Repertoires were generated with immunoSEQ multiplex PCR, while TCRdb's copy carries only in-frame clones and drops some. The table includes about 53,000 clones, around 84% detected once. The rearrangement uses TRBV7-3 and TRBJ2-1; 11 bases map to TRBD1. The sequenced sample was PBMCs. The receptor's source is a human donor in good health. Some clones in this sample may be carry-over from other donors' samples. The CDR3, as DNA: TGTGCCAGCAGTTCCGGGACAGGGGGGGCCAATGAGCAGTTCTTC. Its translation is CASSSGTGGANEQFF.